The source of this T cell receptor (beta chain) is a study of yellow fever vaccine responses in identical twins. TCRdb reprocessed the RT-PCR reads via MiXCR and lists one record per CDR3 protein. Of about 1,300 distinct CDR3 sequences listed, nearly 90% are singletons. General observations from the study: Reported findings indicate that twins' vaccine T cell responses seemed partially convergent, partially personalized.

V shed 4 bases and J 5 bases; nucleotides not matched to a gene: 12. The germline V gene has CDR1 SGHKS and CDR2 YYEKEE (reference sequence). The length of the CDR3 is 17 residues. For this clonotype: Its target is not known.

This chain joins TRBV5-5 and TRBJ2-7, with 13 bases aligning to TRBD2. This TCR came from a female donor who received the yellow fever vaccine. The starting material was T cells from blood (PBMCs), unsorted or a sorted subset (not recorded which), obtained before or after yellow fever vaccination (not recorded which). The CDR3 loop is CASSTGTSGKGIHEQYF. In nucleotides, the CDR3 is TGTGCCAGCAGCACCGGGACTAGCGGGAAAGGAATCCACGAGCAGTACTTC.